This TCR beta chain was recovered during a study of OX40 agonist ivuxolimab in advanced cancers. Context from the whole study: Ivuxolimab was a fully human IgG2 agonistic monoclonal antibody targeting the costimulatory receptor OX40 (CD134). Intravenous ivuxolimab was administered to patients every 2 weeks at six dose levels: 0.01, 0.1, 0.3, 1.5, 3 and 10 mg/kg. Of the approximately 50 patients in dose escalation, about 20 had hepatocellular carcinoma, some 15 had melanoma, 9 had renal cell carcinoma and 9 had head and neck cancer. In the dose-escalation cohort, around four fifths of patients were male, and the mean age was roughly 56 years with a range of roughly 20 to 85. Prior anti-PD-1, anti-PD-L1 or anti-CTLA-4 therapy was permitted, and 30% to 45% of dose-escalation patients had received checkpoint inhibitors. Partial responses occurred in three dose-escalation patients, of whom one had hepatocellular carcinoma and two had cutaneous melanoma. Peripheral TCRbeta sequencing was intended to test whether TCR sequence diversity was altered and clonal T-cell expansion was caused by ivuxolimab. The paper covers the monotherapy dose-escalation part of the phase I ivuxolimab trial, which included N = 52 patients.

At the junction V is shortened by 3 bases and J by 2 bases; bases outside the gene matches: 7. The CDR1 and CDR2 encoded by the germline V gene are SGHRS and YFSETQ. The CDR3 spans 15 residues, from the cysteine through the phenylalanine. The retained sequence is limited to the CDR3, 45 bases, with the frame set at the first base. Overall study outcomes, separate from this receptor: In the 0.1-3.0 mg/kg groups, partial responders were among the patients with the lowest normalized peripheral clonal expansion, particularly in CD8+ T cells. Low levels of normalized T-cell clonal expansion were also shown by some nonresponding patients. On average, CD8+ T cells showed more expanded clones than CD4+ T cells after ivuxolimab. At doses from 0.1 to 3.0 mg/kg, clonal expansion was seen in both CD4+ and CD8+ blood T cells between baseline and week 6. The antigen specificity of the clonally expanded peripheral T cells was not determined.

Concerning this clone: The target of this receptor is not known. No much larger clone exists at a distance of one base, and base qualities are not known.

Genomic DNA was extracted from sorted cells for sequencing of the TCRbeta CDR3 region. The immunoSEQ Assay was used to sequence the TCRbeta CDR3 regions. Not all clones reach the TCRdb copy of this immuneACCESS table, which keeps in-frame sequences only. Checked studies attribute under half of the gap to unresolved V genes and leave the rest unexplained. The sample has about 96,000 clones on record, less than 85% of them singletons. Together, the top ten hold around 5.8% of the sample. The trial excluded patients who had a history of autoimmune disease or who were on systemic immunosuppression. Peripheral blood for TCR sequencing was collected from all dose cohorts at baseline, on cycle 4 day 1, and on cycle 7 day 1. The samples were drawn from a first-in-human, open-label, multicenter phase I dose-escalation trial of ivuxolimab. The trial enrolled adults with locally advanced or metastatic head and neck squamous cell, hepatocellular, melanoma or renal cell carcinoma. Before TCR sequencing, CD4+ T cells and CD8+ T cells from peripheral blood were sorted into separate populations.

The sequenced sample was CD4+ or CD8+ T cells sorted from blood, obtained in a trial of the OX40 agonist ivuxolimab. The TCR comes from an adult with an advanced solid tumor such as melanoma, head and neck, liver or kidney cancer. This chain is built from TRBV5-1 and TRBJ2-7; 8 bases in the junction line up with TRBD1. The CDR3 region: CASSYPGQATYEQYF. The DNA sequence is TGCGCCAGCAGCTACCCGGGACAGGCTACCTACGAGCAGTACTTC. With all but the CDR3 taken from the reference TRBV5-1 and TRBJ2-7 genes, the full variable domain is: KAGVTQTPRYLIKTRGQQVTLSCSPISGHRSVSWYQQTPGQGLQFLFEYFSETQRNKGNFPGRFSGRQFSNSRSEMNVSTLELGDSALYLCASSYPGQATYEQYFGPGTRLTVT.